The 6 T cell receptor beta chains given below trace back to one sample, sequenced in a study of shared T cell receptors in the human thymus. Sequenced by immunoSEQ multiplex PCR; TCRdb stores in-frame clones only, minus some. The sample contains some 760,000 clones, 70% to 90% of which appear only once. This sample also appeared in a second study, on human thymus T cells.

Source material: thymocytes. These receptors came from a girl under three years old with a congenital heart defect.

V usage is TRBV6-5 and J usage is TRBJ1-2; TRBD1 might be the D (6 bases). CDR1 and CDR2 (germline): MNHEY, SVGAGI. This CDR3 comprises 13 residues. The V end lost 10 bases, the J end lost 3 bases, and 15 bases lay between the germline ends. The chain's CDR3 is CATAGVGDYGYTF. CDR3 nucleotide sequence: TGTGCCACCGCAGGGGTAGGCGACTATGGCTACACCTTC.

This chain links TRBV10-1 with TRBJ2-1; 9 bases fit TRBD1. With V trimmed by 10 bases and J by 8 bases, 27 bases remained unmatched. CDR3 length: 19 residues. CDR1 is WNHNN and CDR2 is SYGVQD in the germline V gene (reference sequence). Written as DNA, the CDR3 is TGCGCCACGTCCCGACCGGGACAGGGTAATAATGGCTTAAGGGATGAGCAGTTCTTC. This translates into CATSRPGQGNNGLRDEQFF.

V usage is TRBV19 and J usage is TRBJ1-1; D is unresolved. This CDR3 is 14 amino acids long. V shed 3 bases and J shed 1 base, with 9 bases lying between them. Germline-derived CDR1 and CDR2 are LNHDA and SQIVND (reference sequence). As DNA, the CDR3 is TGTGCCAGTAGTATGGTAGCTCCGAACACTGAAGCTTTCTTT. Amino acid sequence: CASSMVAPNTEAFF.

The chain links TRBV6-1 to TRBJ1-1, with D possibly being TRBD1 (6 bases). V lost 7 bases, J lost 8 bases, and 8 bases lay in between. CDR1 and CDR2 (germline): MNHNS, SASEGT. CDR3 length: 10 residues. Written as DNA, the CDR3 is TGTGCCAGCACGGACAGAGAAGCTTTCTTT. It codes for CASTDREAFF.

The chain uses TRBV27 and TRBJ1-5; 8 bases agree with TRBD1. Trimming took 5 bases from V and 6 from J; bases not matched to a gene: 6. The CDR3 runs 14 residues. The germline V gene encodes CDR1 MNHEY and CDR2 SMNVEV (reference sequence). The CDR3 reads CASSRTGGSQPQHF. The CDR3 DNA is TGTGCCAGCAGTAGAACAGGGGGGAGTCAGCCCCAGCATTTT.

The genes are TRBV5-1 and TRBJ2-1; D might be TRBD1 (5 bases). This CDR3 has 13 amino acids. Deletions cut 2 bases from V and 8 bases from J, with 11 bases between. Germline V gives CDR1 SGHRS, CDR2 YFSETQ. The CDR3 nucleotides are TGCGCCAGCAGCTTTTGGGGCCGACATGAGCAGTTCTTC. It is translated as CASSFWGRHEQFF.